This is a list of T cell receptor beta chains from one sample in a study of beta chain features in type 1 diabetes. TCRdb keeps only in-frame clones here, not all; method: immunoSEQ multiplex PCR. The sample comprises some 280,000 clones, around 15% of which are singletons, and 0.017% rests with the top ten. Sequenced: naive CD4+ T cells from blood. These TCRs come from a man aged 25-40 years with type 1 diabetes. Each CDR3 is given with its conserved first and last residue.

j_call,v_call,cdr3_aa
TRBJ2-7,TRBV4-1,CASSRDTPYEQYF
TRBJ1-1,TRBV28,CASRTGGTYTEAFF
TRBJ1-1,TRBV15,CATSSQGLSTEAFF
TRBJ2-1,TRBV9,CASSSGGSSYNEQFF
TRBJ2-2,TRBV18,CASSADRGRAGELFF
TRBJ2-1,TRBV7-8,CASSFGGVAASYNEQFF
TRBJ2-7,TRBV29-1,CSVEGQGYEQYF
TRBJ1-2,TRBV2,CASSDTTGRRRGYTF
TRBJ2-7,TRBV5-1,CASSASDSIYEQYF
TRBJ2-1,TRBV18,CASSPYRSQGDEQFF
TRBJ2-7,TRBV29-1,CSVESGRAAEQYF
TRBJ1-5,TRBV2,CASRVDTGDSQHF
TRBJ2-7,TRBV30,CAWTSRRLPYEQYF
TRBJ2-1,TRBV5-1,CASSFVQKNEQFF
TRBJ2-2,TRBV6-6,CASSSSGRGNTGELFF
TRBJ2-2,TRBV7-8,CASSLDGRRGTGELFF
TRBJ2-5,TRBV7-2,CASGTGVRAETQYF
TRBJ2-5,TRBV14,CASSRPLGSQETQYF
TRBJ2-2,TRBV9,CASNQGGINTGELFF
TRBJ2-7,TRBV2,CASSQGTGGEQYF
TRBJ2-1,TRBV5-1,CASSPGTGLNEQFF